This is a list of T cell receptor beta chains from one sample in a study of T-cell memory formation after mild COVID-19. From the 5' RACE reads, TCRdb called clonotypes with MiXCR, one entry per CDR3 protein. The sample lists roughly 450,000 distinct CDR3 sequences; 15% to 20% were seen once. The sample consisted of PBMCs or a T cell subset sorted from them (not recorded which). These receptor sequences come from an adult woman who had mild COVID-19 (a few samples of this study predate the infection). Cell type and time point are not known. Both conserved end residues are part of each CDR3. A D gene is named only where the DNA matches it firmly. Clone size is shown for a subset of rows, as once, few, many or a class of expanded clone.

v_gene	j_gene	d_gene	abundance	CDR3nt	CDR3aa
TRBV19	TRBJ1-2	TRBD1	many	TGTGCCAGTAGTACGGGACAGCTCTTGGGTGGCTACACCTTC	CASSTGQLLGGYTF
TRBV14	TRBJ2-1	TRBD2	-	TGTGCCAGCAGCCGATGGCCTCGGGAGGCTAGAGGGGAGCAGTTCTTC	CASSRWPREARGEQFF
TRBV5-5	TRBJ1-6	-	-	TGTGCCAGCAGCCTGAGGAGAGAATCCTATAATTCACCCCTCCACTTT	CASSLRRESYNSPLHF
TRBV18	TRBJ2-1	TRBD1	-	TGTGCCAGCTCACATGACAGGGGCTTGATCAATGAGCAGTTCTTC	CASSHDRGLINEQFF
TRBV10-3	TRBJ1-1	TRBD1	-	TGTGCCATCAGTGCGACAGGGGCGAACACTGAAGCTTTCTTT	CAISATGANTEAFF
TRBV5-1	TRBJ1-1	-	few	TGCGCCAGCAGCTTGGTGTTGGCGGGAACGAACACTGAAGCTTTCTTT	CASSLVLAGTNTEAFF
TRBV7-7	TRBJ2-1	TRBD1	-	TGTGCTAGCAGTTCGGACAGGTTAGCGAATGAGCAGTTCTTC	CASSSDRLANEQFF
TRBV2	TRBJ1-1	TRBD1	many	TGTGCCAGCAGTCGGACAGGGGGCATGAACACTGAAGCTTTCTTT	CASSRTGGMNTEAFF
TRBV7-3	TRBJ2-2	TRBD2	many	TGTGCCAGCAGCGCCGGGACTAGCGGGAGGAGATTGGGCACCGGGGAGCTGTTTTTT	CASSAGTSGRRLGTGELFF
TRBV5-1	TRBJ2-2	-	-	TGCGCCAGCAGCTTGTTGGGAGTGAGCACCGGGGAGCTGTTTTTT	CASSLLGVSTGELFF
TRBV12-3/TRBV12-4	TRBJ1-1	-	once	TGTGCCAGCAGATACAGGGAAATCGGCACTGAAGCTTTCTTT	CASRYREIGTEAFF
TRBV3-1	TRBJ1-2	-	-	TGTGCCAGCAGCCCGCAATCGGGACTGCTCTATGGCTACACCTTC	CASSPQSGLLYGYTF
TRBV3-1	TRBJ1-5	-	few	TGTGCCAGCAGCCAAGATCTTGTGAATCAGCCCCAGCATTTT	CASSQDLVNQPQHF
TRBV12-3/TRBV12-4	TRBJ2-7	TRBD1	-	TGTGCCAGCAGCCGGGGAGACAGGGGCTCCCACGAGCAGTACTTC	CASSRGDRGSHEQYF
TRBV12-3/TRBV12-4	TRBJ1-2	-	few	TGTGCCAGCAGTTTGGCTGTTTGGGGCTACACCTTC	CASSLAVWGYTF
TRBV5-4	TRBJ2-3	-	-	TGTGCCAGCAGCTTGACGGCGGGGAGCCGCACAGATACGCAGTATTTT	CASSLTAGSRTDTQYF
TRBV30	TRBJ1-2	-	few	TGTGCCTGGGCCGGGGGGGTTGGAGGCTACACCTTC	CAWAGGVGGYTF
TRBV20-1	TRBJ2-5	TRBD2	many	TGCAGTGCTACCCCGGTAGCGGGACTCCAAGAGACCCAGTACTTC	CSATPVAGLQETQYF
TRBV6-5	TRBJ2-7	TRBD1	-	TGTGCCAGCAGCAGAGTTAGGACAGGGGGTCGCGAGCAGTACTTC	CASSRVRTGGREQYF
TRBV5-1	TRBJ2-3	-	few	TGCGCCAGCAGCGGCAATTGGCGAGGCACAGATACGCAGTATTTT	CASSGNWRGTDTQYF
TRBV4-3	TRBJ2-3	TRBD2	many	TGCGCCAGCAGCCGGGGACTAGCGGGAGGGATAAATACGCAGTATTTT	CASSRGLAGGINTQYF
TRBV29-1	TRBJ2-1	TRBD2	few	TGCAGCATCCTCCTCCCTAGCGGGAGCTCGATCAATGAGCAGTTCTTC	CSILLPSGSSINEQFF
TRBV18	TRBJ1-4	TRBD1	few	TGTGCCAGCTCACCAGGGGACAGGGAAAAACTGTTTTTT	CASSPGDREKLFF
TRBV6-2/TRBV6-3	TRBJ2-7	-	few	TGTGCCAGCAGTGGGCTTCCCGAGCAGTACTTC	CASSGLPEQYF
TRBV12-3/TRBV12-4	TRBJ1-2	-	-	TGTGCCAGCAGTCCAGGGTTTGCAGGCTACACCTTC	CASSPGFAGYTF
TRBV2	TRBJ2-3	-	-	TGTGCCAGCAGCGCATCGGGACTGGGGAGTGATACGCAGTATTTT	CASSASGLGSDTQYF
TRBV10-3	TRBJ2-2	-	few	TGTGCCATCAGTGCAGGCGGGGCAAGCGGCACCGGGGAGCTGTTTTTT	CAISAGGASGTGELFF
TRBV12-3/TRBV12-4	TRBJ2-7	TRBD2	many	TGTGCCAGCAGCCCAAGACTAGCGAGTAACTACGAGCAGTACTTC	CASSPRLASNYEQYF
TRBV12-3/TRBV12-4	TRBJ2-6	-	few	TGTGCCAGCAGCCGTAGATACTCTGGGGCCAACGTCCTGACTTTC	CASSRRYSGANVLTF
TRBV20-1	TRBJ1-1	-	-	TGCAGTGCTAGAGATCAGAGCAGGGTCGCTGAAGCTTTCTTT	CSARDQSRVAEAFF
TRBV7-6	TRBJ2-1	TRBD1	once	TGTGCCAGCAGCCACCCGGGACAGGTCTCCTACAATGAGCAGTTCTTC	CASSHPGQVSYNEQFF
TRBV7-9	TRBJ2-5	TRBD2	-	TGTGCCAGCAGCGCGAGGACTAGCGGGGTACAAGAGACCCAGTACTTC	CASSARTSGVQETQYF
TRBV2	TRBJ1-1	-	-	TGTGCCATCCCCCCTGGGGGGCGGTACGCTGAAGCTTTCTTT	CAIPPGGRYAEAFF
TRBV7-6	TRBJ1-4	-	-	TGTGCCAGCAGCCCACAAAGAGGTGAAAAACTGTTTTTT	CASSPQRGEKLFF
TRBV11-2	TRBJ1-2	TRBD1	-	TGTGCCAGCAGCTTTAGCTTCCGGGACAGAATTCACTATGGCTACACCTTC	CASSFSFRDRIHYGYTF
TRBV5-1	TRBJ2-3	TRBD1	few	TGCGCCAGCAGCGAGAACAGGGGGCCAGGGGTGGATACGCAGTATTTT	CASSENRGPGVDTQYF
TRBV6-1	TRBJ2-7	TRBD2	few	TGTGCCAGCAGTGAATGTAGTAGCGGGTATGAGCAGTACTTC	CASSECSSGYEQYF
TRBV15	TRBJ1-2	TRBD1	-	TGTGCCACCAGCAGGGACAGGGCTGCCTATGGCTACACCTTC	CATSRDRAAYGYTF
TRBV28	TRBJ2-7	TRBD2	few	TGTGCTCCGACCCCGAGATATTGGCTAGCGGGAGGTCCCCTTTCCTACGAGCAGTACTTC	CAPTPRYWLAGGPLSYEQYF
TRBV9	TRBJ1-2	-	few	TGTGCCAGCAGTAACGGAGGGCAGTATGGCTACACCTTC	CASSNGGQYGYTF
TRBV20-1	TRBJ2-1	TRBD2	many	TGCAGTGCTAGAGCTAACTTAGCGGGCTTCTACAATGAGCAGTTCTTC	CSARANLAGFYNEQFF
TRBV11-1	TRBJ1-1	TRBD1	-	TGTGCCAGCAGCAGGCAGGGGGACACTGAAGCTTTCTTT	CASSRQGDTEAFF